This TCR beta chain was identified during a study of blood T cell repertoires in COVID-19. Study at large: There were acute and convalescent COVID-19 samples, and they came from the United States, Italy and Spain. PBMCs, B-cell-depleted T cells, or T cells were the source of the cDNA or gDNA that made up the material.

Trimming removed 2 bases at V and 1 base at J, with 9 bases between. Germline V gene data show CDR1 as SGDLS and CDR2 as YYNGEE. The CDR3 runs to 14 residues. Profiling relied on immunoSEQ multiplex PCR, and the TCRdb table lists in-frame clones only, not all of them. Among roughly 270,000 clones listed, roughly 85% were seen once. The sequencing sample was made of peripheral blood. V usage is TRBV9 and J usage is TRBJ1-2; a possible D gene is TRBD1 (6 bases). The receptor's source is a man in his fifties or sixties with active or convalescent COVID-19. CDR3 sequence: CASSVDSNNYGYTF. The DNA for the CDR3 is TGTGCCAGCAGCGTGGACAGCAATAACTATGGCTACACCTTC.